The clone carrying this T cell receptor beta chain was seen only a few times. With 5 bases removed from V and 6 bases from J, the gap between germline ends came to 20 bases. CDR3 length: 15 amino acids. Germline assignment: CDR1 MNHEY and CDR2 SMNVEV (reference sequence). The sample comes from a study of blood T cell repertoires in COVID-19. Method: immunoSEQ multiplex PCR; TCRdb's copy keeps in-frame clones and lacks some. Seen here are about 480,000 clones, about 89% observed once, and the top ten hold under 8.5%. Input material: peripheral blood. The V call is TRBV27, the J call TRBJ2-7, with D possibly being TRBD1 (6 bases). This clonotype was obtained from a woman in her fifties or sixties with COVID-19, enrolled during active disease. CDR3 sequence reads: CASSKPEGGMIEQYF. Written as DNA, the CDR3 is TGTGCCAGCAGTAAACCCGAAGGGGGAATGATCGAGCAGTACTTC.